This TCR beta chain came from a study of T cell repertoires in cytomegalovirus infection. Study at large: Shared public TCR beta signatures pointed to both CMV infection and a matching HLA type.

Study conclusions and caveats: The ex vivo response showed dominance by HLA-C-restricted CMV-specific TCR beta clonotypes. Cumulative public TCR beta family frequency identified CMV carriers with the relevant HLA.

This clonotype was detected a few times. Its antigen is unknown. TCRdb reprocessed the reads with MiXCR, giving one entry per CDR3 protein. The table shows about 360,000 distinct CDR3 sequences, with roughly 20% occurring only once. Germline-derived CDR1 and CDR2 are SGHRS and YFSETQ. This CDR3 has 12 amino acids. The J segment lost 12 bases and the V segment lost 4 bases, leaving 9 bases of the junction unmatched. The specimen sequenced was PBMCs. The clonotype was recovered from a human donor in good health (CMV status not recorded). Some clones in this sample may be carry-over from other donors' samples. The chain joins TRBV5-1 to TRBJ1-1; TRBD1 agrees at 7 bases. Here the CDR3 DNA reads TGCGCCAGCAGCACAAACGACAGGGAAACTTTCTTT. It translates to CASSTNDRETFF.